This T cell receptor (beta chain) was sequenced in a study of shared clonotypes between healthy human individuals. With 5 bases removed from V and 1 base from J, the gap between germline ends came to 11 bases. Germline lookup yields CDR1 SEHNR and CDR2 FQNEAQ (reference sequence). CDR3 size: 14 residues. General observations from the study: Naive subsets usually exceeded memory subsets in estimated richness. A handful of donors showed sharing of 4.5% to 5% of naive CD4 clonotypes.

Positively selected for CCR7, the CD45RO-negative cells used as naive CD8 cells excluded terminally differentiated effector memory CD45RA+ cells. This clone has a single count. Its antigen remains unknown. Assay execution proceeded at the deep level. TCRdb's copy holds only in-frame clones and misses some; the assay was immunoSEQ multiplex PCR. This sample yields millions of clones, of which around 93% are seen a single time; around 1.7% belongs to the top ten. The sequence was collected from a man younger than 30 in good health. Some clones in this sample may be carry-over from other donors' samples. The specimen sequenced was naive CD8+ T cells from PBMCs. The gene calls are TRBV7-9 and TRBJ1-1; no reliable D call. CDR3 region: CASSPQVTNTEAFF. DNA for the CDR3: TGTGCCAGCAGCCCCCAGGTGACGAACACTGAAGCTTTCTTT.